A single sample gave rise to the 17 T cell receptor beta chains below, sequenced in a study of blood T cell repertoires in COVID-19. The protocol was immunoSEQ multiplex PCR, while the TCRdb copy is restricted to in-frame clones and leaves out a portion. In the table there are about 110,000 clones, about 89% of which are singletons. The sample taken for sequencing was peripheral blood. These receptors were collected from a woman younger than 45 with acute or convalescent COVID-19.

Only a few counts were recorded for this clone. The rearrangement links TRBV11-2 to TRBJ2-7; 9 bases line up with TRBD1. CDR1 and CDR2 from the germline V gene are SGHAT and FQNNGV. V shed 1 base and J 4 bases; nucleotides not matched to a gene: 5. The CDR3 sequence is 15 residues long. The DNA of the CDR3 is TGTGCCAGCAGCTTAGGGCCCGGACAGGGGTACGAGCAGTACTTC. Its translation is CASSLGPGQGYEQYF.

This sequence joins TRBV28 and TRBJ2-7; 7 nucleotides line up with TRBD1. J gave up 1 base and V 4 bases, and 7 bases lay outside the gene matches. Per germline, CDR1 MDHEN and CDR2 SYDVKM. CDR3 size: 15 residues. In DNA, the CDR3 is TGTGCCAGCAGTTACCGGACAGGTTATTCCTACGAGCAGTACTTC. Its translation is CASSYRTGYSYEQYF.

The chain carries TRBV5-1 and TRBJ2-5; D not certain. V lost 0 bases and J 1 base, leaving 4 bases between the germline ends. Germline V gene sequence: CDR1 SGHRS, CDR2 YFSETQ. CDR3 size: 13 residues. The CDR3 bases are TGCGCCAGCAGCTTGGTCGGCCAAGAGACCCAGTACTTC. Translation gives CASSLVGQETQYF. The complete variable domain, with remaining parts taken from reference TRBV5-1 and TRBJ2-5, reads KAGVTQTPRYLIKTRGQQVTLSCSPISGHRSVSWYQQTPGQGLQFLFEYFSETQRNKGNFPGRFSGRQFSNSRSEMNVSTLELGDSALYLCASSLVGQETQYFGPGTRLLVL.

Written as DNA, the CDR3 is TGTGCCAGTAGTCTAAAGGACAGGTACCGCTCCTACGAGCAGTACTTC. Residues: CASSLKDRYRSYEQYF. The chain joins TRBV19 to TRBJ2-7; TRBD1 matches 7 bases. The V and J ends lost 5 bases and 0 bases, in that order; junction bases with no gene match: 10. CDR3 length: 16 amino acids. Germline CDR1 is LNHDA and CDR2 is SQIVND (reference sequence).

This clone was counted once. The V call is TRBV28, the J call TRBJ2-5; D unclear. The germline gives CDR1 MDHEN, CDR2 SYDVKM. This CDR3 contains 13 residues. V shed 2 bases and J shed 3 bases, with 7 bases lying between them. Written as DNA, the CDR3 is TGTGCCAGCAGTTTAATCGTAAAAGAGACCCAGTACTTC. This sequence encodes CASSLIVKETQYF.

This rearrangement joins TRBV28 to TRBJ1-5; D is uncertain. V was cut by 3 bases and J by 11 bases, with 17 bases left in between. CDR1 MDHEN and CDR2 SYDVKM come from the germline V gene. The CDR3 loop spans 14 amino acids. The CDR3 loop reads CASSLSSTGGAQHF. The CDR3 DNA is TGTGCCAGCAGTTTGTCGAGTACCGGCGGAGCCCAGCATTTT.

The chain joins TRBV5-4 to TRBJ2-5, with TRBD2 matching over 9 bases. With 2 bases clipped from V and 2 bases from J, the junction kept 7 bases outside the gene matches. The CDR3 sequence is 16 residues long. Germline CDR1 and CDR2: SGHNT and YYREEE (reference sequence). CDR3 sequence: CASSFLRGGLQETQYF. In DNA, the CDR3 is TGTGCCAGCAGCTTTCTGCGGGGGGGCTTACAAGAGACCCAGTACTTC.

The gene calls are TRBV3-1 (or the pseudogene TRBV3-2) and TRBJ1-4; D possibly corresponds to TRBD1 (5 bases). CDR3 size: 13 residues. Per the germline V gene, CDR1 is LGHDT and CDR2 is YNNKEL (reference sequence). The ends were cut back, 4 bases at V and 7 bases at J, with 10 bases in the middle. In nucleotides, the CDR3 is TGTGCCAGCAGCCCGGCCGGGGGTGAAAAACTGTTTTTT. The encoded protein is CASSPAGGEKLFF.

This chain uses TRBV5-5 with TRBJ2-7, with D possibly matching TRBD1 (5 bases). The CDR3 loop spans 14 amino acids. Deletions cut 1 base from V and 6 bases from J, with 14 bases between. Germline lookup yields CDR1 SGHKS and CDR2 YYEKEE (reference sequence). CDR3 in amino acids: CASSLRTQGAEQYF. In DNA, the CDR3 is TGTGCCAGCAGCTTGAGGACGCAAGGGGCCGAGCAGTACTTC.

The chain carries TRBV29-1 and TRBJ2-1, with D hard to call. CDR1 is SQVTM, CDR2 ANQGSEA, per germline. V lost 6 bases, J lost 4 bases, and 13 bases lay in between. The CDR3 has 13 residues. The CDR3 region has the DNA TGCAGCGTCCTCTCAGACACTTACAATGAGCAGTTCTTC. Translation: CSVLSDTYNEQFF.

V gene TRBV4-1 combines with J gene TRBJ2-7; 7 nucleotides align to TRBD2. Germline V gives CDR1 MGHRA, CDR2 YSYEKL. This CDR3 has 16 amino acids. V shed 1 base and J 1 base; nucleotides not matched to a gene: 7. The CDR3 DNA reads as TGCGCCAGCAGCCAAGGGAGTGGACTAGAGTCCTACGAGCAGTACTTC. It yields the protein CASSQGSGLESYEQYF.

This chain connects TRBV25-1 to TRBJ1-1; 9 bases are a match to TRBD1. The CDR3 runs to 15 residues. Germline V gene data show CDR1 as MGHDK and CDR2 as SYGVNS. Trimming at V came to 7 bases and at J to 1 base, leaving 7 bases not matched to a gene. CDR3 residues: CASNTGGAENTEAFF. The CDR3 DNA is TGTGCCAGCAACACAGGGGGCGCCGAGAACACTGAAGCTTTCTTT.

The CDR3 region is CASSLGGGTQYNEQFF. The CDR3 nucleotides are TGCGCCAGCAGCTTGGGTGGCGGGACTCAGTACAATGAGCAGTTCTTC. The rearrangement joins TRBV5-1 to TRBJ2-1; tentative D call: TRBD2 (6 bases). Between the trimmed V and J ends, which lost 0 bases and 4 bases, there was a span of 14 bases. Germline V gene lookup returns CDR1 SGHRS and CDR2 YFSETQ. The CDR3 runs 16 residues.

CDR3 region: CASRNRGRGVGETQYF. The CDR3 DNA reads as TGTGCCAGTAGAAACAGGGGGCGGGGAGTCGGAGAGACCCAGTACTTC. V and J are TRBV19 and TRBJ2-5; TRBD1 matches at 9 bases. V shed 6 bases and J 4 bases; nucleotides not matched to a gene: 12. In germline, CDR1 is LNHDA, CDR2 SQIVND (reference sequence). CDR3 length: 16 residues.

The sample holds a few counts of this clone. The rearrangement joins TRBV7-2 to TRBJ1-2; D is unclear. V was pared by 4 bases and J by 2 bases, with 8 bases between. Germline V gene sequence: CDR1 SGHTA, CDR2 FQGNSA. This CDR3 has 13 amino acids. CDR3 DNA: TGTGCCAGCAGCTCCACGAGGAACTATGGCTACACCTTC. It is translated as CASSSTRNYGYTF.

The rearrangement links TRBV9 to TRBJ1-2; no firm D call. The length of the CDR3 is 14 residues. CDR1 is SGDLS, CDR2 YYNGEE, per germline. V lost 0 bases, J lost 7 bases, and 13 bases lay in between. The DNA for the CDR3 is TGTGCCAGCAGCGTAGCTACTGGACTGACTGGCTACACCTTC. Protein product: CASSVATGLTGYTF.

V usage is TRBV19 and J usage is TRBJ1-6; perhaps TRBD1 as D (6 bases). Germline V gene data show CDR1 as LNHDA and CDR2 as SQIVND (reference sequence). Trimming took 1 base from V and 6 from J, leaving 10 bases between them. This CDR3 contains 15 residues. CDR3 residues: CASSIAGQSNSPLHF. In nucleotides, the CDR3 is TGTGCCAGTAGTATAGCCGGACAGAGTAATTCACCCCTCCACTTT.